Described below is a single T cell receptor beta chain sequence and its context. This clonotype was found many times. What this receptor recognizes is not known. Within one base of it there is no much larger clone, and no base qualities were kept. The data originate from a study of CD8 T cells in ankylosing spondylitis (dated by TCRdb to 2016 to 2017). Study-wide context: To find TCR variants linked to disease, the study profiled T cell receptor beta repertoires in ankylosing spondylitis patients and healthy donors. The full study cohort was made up of about 25 ankylosing spondylitis patients and roughly 98 healthy donors. Peripheral blood was sampled, and synovial fluid was also collected from ankylosing spondylitis patients.

The CDR3 measures 14 amino acids from cysteine to phenylalanine. Only the CDR3 part of the read is kept: 42 bases, read in frame from the first base. Looking up the germline V gene yields CDR1 MGHRA and CDR2 YSYEKL. At the junction V is shortened by 1 base and J by 9 bases; bases outside the gene matches: 3. On the study overall, not on this receptor specifically: A TCR beta motif made up of several highly homologous amino acid variants appeared to be characteristic of blood from ankylosing spondylitis patients. In peripheral blood, the disease-linked clones were found at relatively low frequencies and had a CD8+ phenotype. Some motif variants had previously been reported in the synovial fluid and blood of reactive arthritis patients, which suggests shared mechanisms of disease initiation. The disease-linked clones were reported as significantly enriched in matched synovial fluid samples from ankylosing spondylitis patients.

TCRdb names Illumina HiSeq 2500 as the instrument used. Quantitative 5'-RACE with molecular barcodes was the method used to prepare the TCR beta libraries. The published analysis was carried out like this. To identify disease-linked TCR variants, a new computational method was used, one built on a probabilistic model of VDJ rearrangement. The raw public reads went through TCRdb reprocessing: fastp at Q25, MiXCR clone calling, in-frame beta chains kept. Entries that share a CDR3 protein sequence are merged under the most common genes and DNA. The V and J calls come from TCRdb's annotation, not from the publication. Across this sample there are around 490,000 distinct CDR3 sequences, with roughly 5.3% seen only once. The ten largest account for roughly 3.3% of the sample.

This clonotype was sampled from a male donor with ankylosing spondylitis. The chain links TRBV4-1 with TRBJ1-5, and TRBD1 matches 10 of the central bases. The sample consisted of blood, either unsorted or a sorted T cell fraction (not recorded which). In nucleotide form, the sequence is TGCGCCAGCAGCCAAGGACAGGGGGCTCGGCCCCAGCATTTT. Translated, it reads CASSQGQGARPQHF.